The rows below give T cell receptor beta chains drawn from one sample of a study of blood T cell repertoires in COVID-19. Assay: immunoSEQ multiplex PCR; the TCRdb copy retains only in-frame clones and omits some. Of roughly 400,000 clones in the sample, roughly 86% were seen once. The sequenced sample was peripheral blood. These receptors were obtained from a woman between 55 and 75 years old with COVID-19, enrolled during active disease. Each CDR3 is given with its conserved first and last residue. Fields, in order: D gene, V gene, clone size, J gene, CDR3 protein, CDR3 DNA. The D gene is left open where the match is weak. Rows give clone size only sometimes, using once, few, many, or a class for an expanded clone.

NA	TRBV19	NA	TRBJ1-4	CASSRGGATNEKLFF	TGTGCCAGTAGCCGAGGGGGGGCAACTAATGAAAAACTGTTTTTT
TRBD2	TRBV2	NA	TRBJ2-7	CASQKRGISYEQYF	TGTGCCAGCCAGAAGCGGGGAATTAGTTACGAGCAGTACTTC
TRBD2	TRBV5-1	NA	TRBJ2-7	CASSSSGGAWEQYF	TGCGCCAGCAGCTCTAGCGGGGGGGCCTGGGAGCAGTACTTC
TRBD2	TRBV6-4	NA	TRBJ2-3	CASSELAGGDTQYF	TGTGCCAGCAGTGAACTAGCGGGGGGAGATACGCAGTATTTT
NA	TRBV5-1	NA	TRBJ1-6	CASRYNNSPLHF	TGCGCCAGCAGGTACAATAACTCACCCCTCCACTTT
NA	TRBV4-1	NA	TRBJ2-3	CASSHPGSPDTQYF	TGCGCCAGCAGCCACCCGGGTAGCCCAGATACGCAGTATTTT
TRBD1	TRBV4-1	NA	TRBJ1-2	CASSQDFRTGKSYGYTF	TGCGCCAGCAGCCAAGATTTTAGGACAGGGAAGAGCTATGGCTACACCTTC
TRBD1	TRBV2	few	TRBJ1-5	CASSEGRGQGQPQHF	TGTGCCAGCAGTGAAGGGAGGGGGCAGGGGCAGCCCCAGCATTTT
NA	TRBV7-2	NA	TRBJ2-2	CASSLHGELFF	TGTGCCAGCAGCTTACACGGGGAGCTGTTTTTT
NA	TRBV5-1	NA	TRBJ2-5	CASSLGLYQETQYF	TGCGCCAGCAGCTTGGGACTCTACCAAGAGACCCAGTACTTC
NA	TRBV5-4	NA	TRBJ1-1	CASSARRMNTEAFF	TGTGCCAGCAGCGCGAGAAGAATGAACACTGAAGCTTTCTTT
NA	TRBV10-3	NA	TRBJ1-1	CAISDPLVGTEAFF	TGTGCCATCAGTGACCCACTCGTCGGGACTGAAGCTTTCTTT
NA	TRBV5-1	NA	TRBJ1-5	CASSPGGSNQPQHF	TGCGCCAGCAGCCCCGGGGGTAGCAATCAGCCCCAGCATTTT
NA	TRBV18	NA	TRBJ1-2	CASSPPGQPPNYGYTF	TGTGCCAGCTCACCACCGGGGCAGCCACCAAACTATGGCTACACCTTC
NA	TRBV21-1	NA	TRBJ2-5	CASSKEGFPRHFRQGEQETQYF	TGTGCCAGCAGCAAAGAGGGATTCCCACGGCACTTTAGACAGGGAGAACAAGAGACCCAGTACTTC
NA	TRBV19	NA	TRBJ1-2	CASRENGDYGYTF	TGTGCCAGTAGGGAAAACGGAGATTATGGCTACACCTTC
TRBD1	TRBV6-5	NA	TRBJ2-2	CASRDGTGDTGELFF	TGTGCCAGCAGGGACGGGACAGGGGACACCGGGGAGCTGTTTTTT
NA	TRBV20-1	NA	TRBJ2-2	CSASGQNTGELFF	TGCAGTGCTAGTGGTCAGAACACCGGGGAGCTGTTTTTT
TRBD1	TRBV5-1	many	TRBJ2-2	CASSPLHGTGVTGELFF	TGCGCCAGCAGCCCGCTACATGGGACAGGGGTGACCGGGGAGCTGTTTTTT
TRBD1	TRBV9	NA	TRBJ1-2	CASSVEGQGPGYTF	TGTGCCAGCAGCGTAGAGGGACAGGGTCCTGGCTACACCTTC
NA	TRBV6-5	NA	TRBJ1-4	CASTGGGASEKLFF	TGTGCCAGCACCGGAGGGGGGGCGAGTGAAAAACTGTTTTTT
NA	TRBV5-5	few	TRBJ2-2	CASSFAAANTGELFF	TGTGCCAGCAGCTTTGCTGCAGCGAACACCGGGGAGCTGTTTTTT
TRBD2	TRBV9	NA	TRBJ2-5	CASSVDSGAGETQYF	TGTGCCAGCAGCGTAGATAGCGGGGCCGGGGAGACCCAGTACTTC
NA	TRBV4-1	NA	TRBJ1-1	CASNVPGLNTEAFF	TGCGCCAGCAACGTACCGGGACTAAACACTGAAGCTTTCTTT
TRBD1	TRBV28	NA	TRBJ1-2	CASSFDRVSGYTF	TGTGCCAGCAGTTTTGACAGGGTCTCTGGCTACACCTTC
NA	TRBV4-1	NA	TRBJ2-5	CASSQDHGGGQKGETQYF	TGCGCCAGCAGCCAAGATCACGGGGGAGGCCAGAAAGGGGAGACCCAGTACTTC
TRBD1	TRBV3-1/TRBV3-2	NA	TRBJ1-6	CASSPRTGRNASPLHF	TGTGCCAGCAGCCCTCGGACAGGTCGGAATGCTTCACCCCTCCACTTT
NA	TRBV27	NA	TRBJ1-1	CASSLVWQLNTEAFF	TGTGCCAGCAGTTTAGTTTGGCAGTTGAACACTGAAGCTTTCTTT
NA	TRBV7-3	NA	TRBJ2-7	CASSPGLGPGSYEQYF	TGTGCCAGCAGCCCCGGTTTGGGCCCAGGGTCCTACGAGCAGTACTTC
TRBD1	TRBV7-3	NA	TRBJ1-1	CASSSGTGTRNTEAFF	TGTGCCAGCAGTTCCGGGACAGGGACCCGGAACACTGAAGCTTTCTTT